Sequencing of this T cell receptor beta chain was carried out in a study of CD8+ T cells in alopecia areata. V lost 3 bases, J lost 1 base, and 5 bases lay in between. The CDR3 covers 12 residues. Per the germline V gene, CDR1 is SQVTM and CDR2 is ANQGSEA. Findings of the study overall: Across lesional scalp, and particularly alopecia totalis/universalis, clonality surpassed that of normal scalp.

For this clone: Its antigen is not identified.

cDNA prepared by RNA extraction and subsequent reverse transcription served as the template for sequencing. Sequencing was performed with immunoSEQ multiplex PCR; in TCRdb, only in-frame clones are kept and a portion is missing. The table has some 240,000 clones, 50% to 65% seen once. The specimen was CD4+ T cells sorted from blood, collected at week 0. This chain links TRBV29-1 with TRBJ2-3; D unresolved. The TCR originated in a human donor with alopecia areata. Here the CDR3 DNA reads TGCAGCGTTGAGTTAGGCACAGATACGCAGTATTTT. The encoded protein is CSVELGTDTQYF.